Below are 9 T cell receptor beta chains sequenced from a single sample in a study of blood T cell repertoires in COVID-19. Measured with immunoSEQ multiplex PCR; TCRdb has only the in-frame clones, and not every one. The table shows 65,000 to 95,000 clones, with 78% occurring only once. The material sequenced was peripheral blood. All receptors come from a human donor in a cohort sampled during active COVID-19.

The chain recombines TRBV7-6 with TRBJ2-1; 7 positions match TRBD2. Germline V gene lookup returns CDR1 SGHVS and CDR2 FNYEAQ. Trimming took 5 bases from V and 1 from J; bases not matched to a gene: 8. CDR3 length: 16 residues. The CDR3 region has the DNA TGTGCCAGCAGCGGTTCCGCGGGGGTTTCCTACAATGAGCAGTTCTTC. Its protein product is CASSGSAGVSYNEQFF. Full variable domain (missing parts from reference TRBV7-6 and TRBJ2-1): GAGVSQSPRYKVTKRGQDVALRCDPISGHVSLYWYRQALGQGPEFLTYFNYEAQQDKSGLPNDRFSAERPEGSISTLTIQRTEQRDSAMYRCASSGSAGVSYNEQFFGPGTRLTVL.

This clone was detected only once. This chain joins TRBV3-1 (or the pseudogene TRBV3-2) and TRBJ1-2, with 9 bases fitting TRBD1. The CDR3 has 14 amino acids. V shed 4 bases, J shed 6 bases, and the junction held 6 bases outside the gene matches. CDR1 is LGHDT and CDR2 is YNNKEL in the germline V gene (reference sequence). The CDR3 is CASSLPDRGNGYTF. The DNA for the CDR3 is TGTGCCAGCAGCCTGCCGGACAGGGGTAATGGCTACACCTTC.

At least ten counts were recorded for this clone. The rearrangement uses TRBV2 and TRBJ1-2; D may be TRBD1 (6 bases). Trimming removed 8 bases at V and 7 bases at J, with 17 bases between. The CDR3 contains 13 residues. CDR1 and CDR2 (germline): SNHLY, FYNNEI. CDR3 loop: CASGTQSFLGYTF. In nucleotides, the CDR3 is TGTGCCAGCGGGACACAGTCCTTCCTTGGCTACACCTTC.

The chain links TRBV4-1 to TRBJ2-2; 13 bases are shared with TRBD2. In germline, CDR1 is MGHRA, CDR2 YSYEKL. Trimming removed 5 bases from V and 1 base from J; junction bases left unmatched: 7. The CDR3 is 18 residues long. The CDR3 coding sequence is TGCGCCAGCAGCGGGGGACTAGCGGGGAGACTGAACACCGGGGAGCTGTTTTTT. Amino acids: CASSGGLAGRLNTGELFF.

The chain has TRBV28 and TRBJ1-6; D not certain. Trimming pared 3 bases from V and 10 bases from J, leaving 10 bases between. The CDR3 length is 13 residues. Germline CDR1 is MDHEN and CDR2 is SYDVKM. The CDR3 reads CASSFFEQSPLHF. The CDR3 DNA reads TGTGCCAGCAGTTTTTTCGAACAATCACCCCTCCACTTT.

The chain has TRBV7-2 and TRBJ2-1, with 13 bases that match TRBD2. J lost 15 bases, V lost 5 bases, and 7 bases had no gene match. This CDR3 region has 13 residues. Germline CDR1 is SGHTA and CDR2 is FQGNSA. The CDR3 DNA sequence: TGTGCCAGCAGCCAAACTAGCGGGAGGGTCCCGTTCTTC. Residues: CASSQTSGRVPFF.

V is TRBV12-3 or TRBV12-4 and J is TRBJ1-2; 7 bases match TRBD1. V lost 3 bases and J lost 8; bases outside the gene matches: 6. CDR3 size: 13 residues. The CDR3 loop reads CASSFSGTEGYTF. The CDR3, as DNA: TGTGCCAGCAGTTTCTCCGGGACAGAAGGCTACACCTTC.

The genes are TRBV2 and TRBJ2-5, with TRBD2 matching over 9 bases. The V and J ends lost 7 bases and 2 bases, in that order; junction bases with no gene match: 11. The CDR3 extends over 16 amino acids. Germline-derived CDR1 and CDR2 are SNHLY and FYNNEI. The DNA for the CDR3 is TGTGCCAGCAACCCTGTTGGGGCGGGGGGGCAAGAGACCCAGTACTTC. It is translated as CASNPVGAGGQETQYF.

The chain carries TRBV5-6 and TRBJ2-7, with 7 bases identical to TRBD1. This CDR3 is built from 14 residues. In germline, CDR1 is SGHDT, CDR2 YYEEEE. V was clipped by 0 bases and J by 7 bases; unmatched bases: 7. Here the CDR3 DNA reads TGTGCCAGCAGCTTGGGGGGCGCAGGGGGTGAGCAGTACTTC. It specifies CASSLGGAGGEQYF.